This T cell receptor (beta chain) was retrieved from a study of shared clonotypes between healthy human individuals (dated by TCRdb to 2018 to 2020). Regarding the research as a whole: A couple of women and three men aged 18 to 49 years were included in the cohort. For each donor, three plates each were used for CD4 naive and CD4 memory, two plates were used for CD8 naive, and one plate was used for CD8 memory. Per donor, leukapheresis produced somewhere between about 0.94 and 9.5 billion PBMCs. To estimate repertoire size and how much clonotype sharing occurs between individuals, the study deeply sequenced the blood TCR repertoires of five healthy adults. To increase sequencing depth and limit assay-specific biases, different laboratories used diverse techniques to prepare libraries and sequence TCR repertoires. What the work shows at the level of the full study, not this receptor alone: Sampling was restricted to blood, and TCR repertoires in tissues likely differ from the TCR repertoires found in blood. Compared with non-shared clonotypes, the clonotypes found in all four sorted-subset donors had higher generation probabilities. The small number of donors limited the genetic and exposure-history diversity represented. Across four donors, approximately 5% of naive CD4, over 3% of naive CD8, about 2.3% of memory CD4, and about 0.4% of memory CD8 clonotypes were shared. Larger estimated clonotype richness was generally found for naive subsets than for memory subsets. Rarefaction of sorted-subset datasets indicated incomplete sequencing despite the large sequencing depth. Pairwise subsampling led to the expectation that sequencing depth would affect the degree of clonotype sharing among donors.

CD8 naive samples consisted of CD45RO-negative cells that were positively selected for CCR7, yielding a CD45RA+CCR7+ population without TemRA cells. Healthy HIV-negative adults with no recently reported acute infections or vaccinations were included as donors. Only Caucasian adults living in Nashville, Tennessee, USA were represented among the donors. After blood collection by leukapheresis, PBMCs were isolated using Ficoll-Histopaque density gradient centrifugation and then cryopreserved in the vapor phase of liquid nitrogen. Analytical flow cytometry was used to check the purity and quantity of each magnetically sorted T cell population. Genomic DNA was isolated from each sorted fraction and quantified by UV absorbance on a Nanodrop 2000c. About this clone itself: Its antigen is unknown. It has no much larger one-base neighbor in the sample; base qualities were not kept.

Using the deep immunoSEQ assay, TCR CDR3 regions were amplified from genomic DNA by multiplex PCR. Extracted genomic DNA from each cell subset was distributed evenly across all wells of several immunoSEQ 96-well plates, and each plate was treated as a replicate. For sorted subsets, each replicate PCR was loaded with 150 to 250 ng genomic DNA, equivalent to 25,000 to 30,000 T cell genomes. Purified libraries were quantified with a Qubit 3.0 fluorometer, sized on a Bioanalyzer 2100, and re-quantified with the KAPA Library Quantification kit. A separate single-read 150-cycle Illumina NextSeq 550 flow cell was used to sequence each immunoSEQ 96-well plate. The authors processed their data as follows. The immunoSEQ output contained only junctional sequences without quality scores, so filtering could not match that applied to full-length reads. To assign V/J genes and CDR3, sequences were annotated using PyIR, a Python wrapper for IgBLAST v1.9, with IMGT germline references. Reads with weak V/J assignments (E-value above 1e-6), missing CDR3, stop codons, out-of-frame junctions, or ambiguous translated residues were removed. V3J clonotypes were defined by identical inferred V gene, J gene, and CDR3 amino acid sequence. The percentage overlap between two repertoires was calculated by dividing the number of shared unique clonotypes by the size of the smaller repertoire. Repertoire richness was assessed with RTK rarefaction, the Chao1 estimator, and Recon v2.1 estimates of unobserved clonotypes. OLGA was used to compute generation probabilities for all TCRbeta clonotypes that the gDNA method yielded from a few donors. The table comes from immuneACCESS by way of TCRdb, which keeps in-frame sequences with V and J called. Part of the clones is missing from these tables; in studies checked, under half for an unresolved V gene and the rest for unknown reasons. D and trimming come from the DNA, and the V and J calls and clone size come from that table. The sample yields millions of clones; about 95% were counted once. The top ten constitute about 1.1% of the sample.

Between the V and J ends, shortened by 4 bases and 9 bases respectively, the junction contains 16 bases. The germline V gene encodes CDR1 SGDLS and CDR2 YYNGEE. The CDR3 goes from the cysteine to the phenylalanine over 13 residues. The retained sequence is limited to the CDR3, 39 bases, with the frame set at the first base. The chain joins TRBV9 to TRBJ1-2; the D gene lacks a confident call. The sequencing input was naive CD8+ T cells sorted from blood. The cell subset or site label, read with the paper, signifies: CD45RA+CCR7+. The clonotype was recovered from a man aged 18 to 35 in good health. The nucleotide sequence is TGTGCCAGCAGCTCCCCCGGCGCAGCAAGCTACACCTTC. The encoded protein is CASSSPGAASYTF.